A selection of T cell receptor beta chains follows, all from one sample in a study of blood T cell repertoires in COVID-19. TCRdb's copy holds only in-frame clones and misses some; the assay was immunoSEQ multiplex PCR. The sample contains 120,000 to 150,000 clones, approximately 84% of which appear only once. Specimen: peripheral blood. The origin of the receptors is a human donor with acute or convalescent COVID-19. The donor label of this sample is uncertain. CDR3s include the opening cysteine and the closing phenylalanine or tryptophan. Each record gives: D gene, V gene, clone size, J gene, CDR3 length, CDR3 protein, CDR3 DNA. The D gene is left open where the match is weak. Size is stated for part of the rows, as once, few or many counts, or as a class when the clone is expanded.

-	TRBV7-2	-	TRBJ1-2	13	CASSLSEFYGYTF	TGTGCCAGCAGCTTAAGCGAGTTTTATGGCTACACCTTC
TRBD1	TRBV5-1	-	TRBJ1-6	15	CASSAGGTENSPLHF	TGCGCCAGCAGCGCAGGTGGGACAGAGAATTCACCCCTCCACTTT
TRBD1	TRBV5-4	-	TRBJ1-4	14	CASSFKGAEEKLFF	TGTGCCAGCAGCTTTAAGGGGGCGGAGGAAAAACTGTTTTTT
TRBD1	TRBV20-1	-	TRBJ2-5	14	CSASRDSNQEAQYF	TGCAGTGCTAGTCGGGACAGCAACCAAGAGGCCCAGTACTTC
-	TRBV18	-	TRBJ1-1	20	CASSSRQAGLRPSMNTEAFF	TGTGCCAGCTCATCTAGACAGGCGGGACTACGACCCTCCATGAACACTGAAGCTTTCTTT
-	TRBV24-1	few	TRBJ2-3	14	CATTPGTRTDTQYF	TGTGCCACCACTCCGGGGACTCGCACAGATACGCAGTATTTT
TRBD1	TRBV9	-	TRBJ1-4	17	CASSKGQGGLTDEKLFF	TGTGCCAGCAGCAAGGGACAGGGGGGGTTAACGGATGAAAAACTGTTTTTT
TRBD1	TRBV7-9	-	TRBJ1-1	15	CASSGTGGMNTEAFF	TGTGCCAGCAGCGGGACAGGAGGGATGAACACTGAAGCTTTCTTT
TRBD1	TRBV4-1	once	TRBJ1-4	15	CASSPTGAGDEKLFF	TGCGCCAGCAGCCCGACAGGGGCTGGAGATGAAAAACTGTTTTTT
TRBD1	TRBV29-1	-	TRBJ1-6	12	CSVGQGNSPLHF	TGCAGCGTTGGACAGGGCAATTCACCCCTCCACTTT
TRBD1	TRBV7-2	-	TRBJ2-4	16	CASSPRTGLAKNIQYF	TGTGCCAGCAGCCCGAGGACAGGACTAGCCAAAAACATTCAGTACTTC